What follows are 5 T cell receptor beta chains derived from one specimen sequenced in a study of PD-1 blockade in classical Hodgkin lymphoma. The patients all showed relapse after autologous stem cell transplantation, while their brentuximab vedotin exposure varied. Magnetic negative selection was used to purify CD4+ T cells from thawed PBMCs. Generated by immunoSEQ multiplex PCR, the TCRdb table keeps only in-frame clones and is missing some. Among some 7,000 clones listed, roughly 85% were seen once. This sample comprised CD4+ T cells from blood, obtained at baseline. These receptors were collected from a human donor with classical Hodgkin lymphoma.

This clone occurred a few times. The chain carries TRBV30 and TRBJ1-1; 7 bases match TRBD1. The CDR3 covers 17 residues. Germline V gene data show CDR1 as GTSNPN and CDR2 as SVGIG (reference sequence). Trimming at V came to 8 bases and at J to 3 bases, leaving 21 bases not matched to a gene. CDR3 sequence (DNA): TGTGCCCCCCGTAAGGGGGCGAGTTTTTGCCGGGACACTGAAGCTTTCTTT. It yields the protein CAPRKGASFCRDTEAFF.

The chain carries TRBV4-1 and TRBJ1-1; D call uncertain. Deletions cut 1 base from V and 3 bases from J, with 15 bases between. Germline CDR1 is MGHRA and CDR2 is YSYEKL. This CDR3 is built from 16 residues. CDR3 in DNA: TGCGCCAGCAGCCAAGCCCCTCGGGGAGGATACACTGAAGCTTTCTTT. Amino acid sequence: CASSQAPRGGYTEAFF.

This clone has a handful of counts. J is TRBJ2-3 and V is TRBV15, with 9 bases identical to TRBD1. This CDR3 is 16 amino acids long. V trimming: 8 bases; J trimming: 0 bases; junction bases outside the gene matches: 9. The germline V gene encodes CDR1 LNHNV and CDR2 YYDKDF (reference sequence). The CDR3 spells CATQAGGQGSTDTQYF. The DNA for the CDR3 is TGTGCCACCCAAGCAGGGGGACAGGGTAGCACAGATACGCAGTATTTT.

This chain joins TRBV7-2 and TRBJ2-3; 7 nucleotides match TRBD2. The CDR3 totals 13 residues. After removal of 8 bases from V and 0 bases from J, the junction contained 2 bases not matched to a gene. Germline assignment: CDR1 SGHTA and CDR2 FQGNSA. Here the CDR3 reads CASRRGSTDTQYF. The DNA for the CDR3 is TGTGCCAGCCGGCGGGGGAGCACAGATACGCAGTATTTT.

This chain joins TRBV6-1 and TRBJ1-2, with D perhaps TRBD1 (6 bases). Germline V gene lookup returns CDR1 MNHNS and CDR2 SASEGT. The V end lost 6 bases, the J end lost 0 bases, and 14 bases lay between the germline ends. CDR3 size: 15 residues. CDR3 amino acids: CASRPTGTANYGYTF. The CDR3 bases are TGTGCCAGCAGACCCACAGGGACCGCTAACTATGGCTACACCTTC.